The 18 T cell receptor beta chains presented below share a single source sample, sequenced in a study of T cells in tuberculosis. Only in-frame clones appear in the TCRdb table, and some are missing; sequencing was by immunoSEQ multiplex PCR. The sample gives roughly 40,000 clones, about 96% of which show up once; 3.6% is in the top ten. The sample taken for sequencing was PBMCs. The receptors come from a donor aged 10-29 years with latent tuberculosis or without tuberculosis infection.

The rearrangement links TRBV6-1 to TRBJ1-2, with D possibly TRBD1 on 6 matching bases. The length of the CDR3 is 15 residues. V dropped 3 bases and J dropped 0 bases, with 11 bases sitting between them. Germline CDR1 and CDR2: MNHNS and SASEGT. This CDR3 is CASSENRVSNYGYTF. CDR3 DNA: TGTGCCAGCAGTGAGAACAGGGTTTCTAACTATGGCTACACCTTC.

V is TRBV27 and J is TRBJ1-5, with D maybe TRBD1 (6 bases). V lost 4 bases to trimming and J lost 0 bases, with 10 bases between them. The CDR3 consists of 15 residues. Germline assignment: CDR1 MNHEY and CDR2 SMNVEV (reference sequence). The CDR3: CASSYRAYSNQPQHF. Here the CDR3 DNA reads TGTGCCAGCAGTTACAGGGCCTATAGCAATCAGCCCCAGCATTTT.

The chain links TRBV7-9 to TRBJ1-2; D possibly corresponds to TRBD1 (5 bases). V lost 4 bases and J lost 1, with 19 bases in between. Germline CDR1 is SEHNR and CDR2 is FQNEAQ (reference sequence). This CDR3 is built from 17 residues. CDR3 sequence reads: CASSSGTGGELNYGYTF. The CDR3 coding sequence is TGTGCCAGCAGCTCGGGGACCGGGGGTGAACTTAACTATGGCTACACCTTC.

Points on this clone: The limits of the CDR3 on the DNA are not certain, so only TCRdb's listed CDR3 is given. This chain connects TRBV12-1 to TRBJ2-1; the table gives TRBD1 as D, unverified against the DNA. TRBV12-1 is shown as a pseudogene. The CDR3 region is 17 residues in length, termini included. The CDR3 loop reads CASSFAPGTGDRVEQFF.

V usage is TRBV9 and J usage is TRBJ2-7; 14 bases are shared with TRBD2. CDR3 length: 14 residues. The V gene's germline CDR1 is SGDLS and CDR2 YYNGEE. V dropped 2 bases and J dropped 6; count of bases not matched to a gene: 1. The chain's CDR3 is CASSVGTSGGEQYF. In nucleotides, the CDR3 is TGTGCCAGCAGCGTGGGGACTAGCGGGGGCGAGCAGTACTTC. Using reference TRBV9 and TRBJ2-7 for the parts outside the CDR3, the full variable domain is DSGVTQTPKHLITATGQRVTLRCSPRSGDLSVYWYQQSLDQGLQFLIQYYNGEERAKGNILERFSAQQFPDLHSELNLSSLELGDSALYFCASSVGTSGGEQYFGPGTRLTVT.

The DNA for the CDR3 is TGTGCCAGCAGCCAAGAAGGTCGTCCCCGGACGGACGGGAGCTACGAGCAGTACTTC. Protein product: CASSQEGRPRTDGSYEQYF. The chain has TRBV14 and TRBJ2-7; a weak D match, TRBD2 (6 bases). V lost 0 bases and J lost 3, with 24 bases in between. Germline-derived CDR1 and CDR2 are SGHDN and FVKESK. This CDR3 has 19 amino acids.

The chain couples TRBV19 to TRBJ2-7, with TRBD1 matching 9 bases. Germline CDR1 reads LNHDA; CDR2 reads SQIVND (reference sequence). The CDR3 sequence is 14 residues long. V lost 2 bases, J lost 4 bases, and 3 bases stayed unmatched. CDR3 sequence reads: CASSIYGTGYEQYF. In DNA form, the CDR3 reads TGTGCCAGTAGTATATACGGGACAGGGTACGAGCAGTACTTC.

This chain links TRBV29-1 with TRBJ1-1; possible D gene TRBD1, 6 bases. Germline V gene data show CDR1 as SQVTM and CDR2 as ANQGSEA. The CDR3 covers 14 residues. V was cut by 0 bases and J by 7 bases, with 15 bases left in between. Here the CDR3 DNA reads TGCAGCGTTGAAGATTCACAGGGTACGGGTGAAGCTTTCTTT. Its protein product is CSVEDSQGTGEAFF.

For the CDR3, the DNA is TGTGCCAGCAGTTCTACTACCCCAGGCACAGATACGCAGTATTTT. The encoded protein is CASSSTTPGTDTQYF. This sequence joins TRBV28 and TRBJ2-3; D remains unclear. From germline, CDR1 is MDHEN and CDR2 SYDVKM. V lost 4 bases to trimming and J lost 1 base, with 12 bases between them. The CDR3 extends over 15 amino acids.

The chain employs TRBV5-1 and TRBJ1-1; D possibly corresponds to TRBD1 (5 bases). The CDR3 is made up of 14 amino acids. Trimming took off 4 bases at V and 1 base at J, with 11 bases between the two ends. Germline V gives CDR1 SGHRS, CDR2 YFSETQ. The CDR3 spells CASSAGLTNTEAFF. Written as DNA, the CDR3 is TGCGCCAGCAGCGCGGGACTGACGAACACTGAAGCTTTCTTT.

The rearrangement joins TRBV12-1 to TRBJ1-5; no DNA check was done on the table's D call, TRBD1. TRBV12-1 corresponds to a pseudogene. The CDR3 has 16 amino acids. The chain's CDR3 is CASSGSQGALSQPQHF. CDR3 DNA: TGTGCCAGCAGCGGATCACAGGGGGCGCTGAGTCAGCCCCAGCATTTT.

A single count supports this clone. The CDR3 sequence: CALDKSNTGELFF. The CDR3 region has the DNA TGTGCCTTAGACAAATCGAACACCGGGGAGCTGTTTTTT. The J gene is TRBJ2-2, the V gene TRBV30; D uncertain. The CDR3 spans 13 residues. Germline V gene lookup returns CDR1 GTSNPN and CDR2 SVGIG (reference sequence). Trimming removed 7 bases at V and 0 bases at J, with 9 bases between.

This clone was detected once. The chain has TRBV5-1 and TRBJ1-5; D is perhaps TRBD1 (5 bases). Germline CDR1 and CDR2: SGHRS and YFSETQ. Trimming stripped 0 bases from V and 5 bases from J, with 12 bases between. The CDR3 covers 15 residues. This chain's CDR3 is CASSLGGLDDQPQHF. For the CDR3, the DNA is TGCGCCAGCAGCTTGGGGGGACTTGATGATCAGCCCCAGCATTTT.

The gene calls are TRBV25-1 and TRBJ1-1, with 7 bases fitting TRBD1. CDR1 is MGHDK, CDR2 SYGVNS, per germline. CDR3 size: 15 residues. After removal of 4 bases from V and 3 bases from J, the junction contained 8 bases not matched to a gene. As DNA, the CDR3 is TGTGCCAGCAGTGGAGCGGCAGGGGGTGACACTGAAGCTTTCTTT. Protein sequence: CASSGAAGGDTEAFF.

The chain carries TRBV6-1 and TRBJ1-6; no reliable D call. The V gene lost 3 bases and the J gene lost 0 bases, with 9 bases spanning the gap. Germline V gene data show CDR1 as MNHNS and CDR2 as SASEGT. CDR3 length equals 16 residues. The CDR3 DNA follows: TGTGCCAGCAGTGAGAGTATAAACTCCTATAATTCACCCCTCCACTTT. As protein: CASSESINSYNSPLHF.

The chain has TRBV5-4 and TRBJ2-7; 7 bases are a match to TRBD2. Germline lookup yields CDR1 SGHNT and CDR2 YYREEE (reference sequence). The ends lost 4 bases at V and 6 bases at J; junction bases unmatched: 10. The CDR3 runs to 14 residues. CDR3 DNA: TGTGCCAGCAGCGCCTCGACTAGCCGAGTCGAGCAGTACTTC. This codes for CASSASTSRVEQYF. The variable domain in full, completed from reference TRBV5-4 and TRBJ2-7, reads ETGVTQSPTHLIKTRGQQVTLRCSSQSGHNTVSWYQQALGQGPQFIFQYYREEENGRGNFPPRFSGLQFPNYSSELNVNALELDDSALYLCASSASTSRVEQYFGPGTRLTVT.

This chain connects TRBV5-1 to TRBJ2-5; TRBD1 agrees at 7 bases. Trimming cost V 2 bases and J 0 bases; bases outside gene matches: 10. The CDR3 runs to 17 residues. The germline gives CDR1 SGHRS, CDR2 YFSETQ. CDR3 sequence reads: CASSLSTGTEYQETQYF. In nucleotides, the CDR3 is TGCGCCAGCAGCTTATCGACCGGGACAGAGTACCAAGAGACCCAGTACTTC.

The V and J genes are TRBV19 and TRBJ2-7; the match to TRBD1 covers 7 bases. J was trimmed by 2 bases and V by 3 bases; bases with no gene match: 4. CDR1 and CDR2 (germline): LNHDA, SQIVND (reference sequence). This CDR3 has 14 amino acids. In DNA form, the CDR3 reads TGTGCCAGTAGTATGACAGGGTATACCTACGAGCAGTACTTC. Protein product: CASSMTGYTYEQYF.